This T cell receptor (beta chain) was sequenced for a study of control samples from healthy donors and cancer patients. Some clones are missing from TCRdb's copy, which holds only in-frame ones; the method was immunoSEQ multiplex PCR. The data hold fewer than 120,000 clones, with approximately 87% observed a single time. Germline V gene lookup returns CDR1 SQVTM and CDR2 ANQGSEA. The V and J ends lost 8 bases and 0 bases, in that order; junction bases with no gene match: 3. The CDR3 extends over 13 amino acids. Sample: PBMCs. This TCR derives from a woman aged 55-69 years with lung cancer. This chain joins TRBV29-1 and TRBJ2-1; 8 nucleotides line up with TRBD2. CDR3 sequence (DNA): TGCAGCTCTGGACTAGCCTCCTACAATGAGCAGTTCTTC. As protein: CSSGLASYNEQFF.